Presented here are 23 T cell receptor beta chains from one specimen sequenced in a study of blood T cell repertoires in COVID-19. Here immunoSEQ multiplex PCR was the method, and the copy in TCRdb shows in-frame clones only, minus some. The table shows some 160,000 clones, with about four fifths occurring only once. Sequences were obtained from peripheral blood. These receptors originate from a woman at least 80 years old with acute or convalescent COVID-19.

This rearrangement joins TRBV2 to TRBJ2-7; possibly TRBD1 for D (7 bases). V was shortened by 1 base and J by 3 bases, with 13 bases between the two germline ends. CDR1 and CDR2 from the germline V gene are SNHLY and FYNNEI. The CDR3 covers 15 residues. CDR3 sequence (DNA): TGTGCCAGCAGTGAAGGACAGGGAGGTATCTACGAGCAGTACTTC. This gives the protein CASSEGQGGIYEQYF.

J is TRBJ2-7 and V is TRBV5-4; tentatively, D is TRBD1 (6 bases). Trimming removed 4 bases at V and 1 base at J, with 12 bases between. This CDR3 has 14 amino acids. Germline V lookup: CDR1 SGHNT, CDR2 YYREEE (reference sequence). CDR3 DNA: TGTGCCAGCAGCAAGGACAGCTTATCCTACGAGCAGTACTTC. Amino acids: CASSKDSLSYEQYF. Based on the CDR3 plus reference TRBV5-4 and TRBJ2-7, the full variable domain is ETGVTQSPTHLIKTRGQQVTLRCSSQSGHNTVSWYQQALGQGPQFIFQYYREEENGRGNFPPRFSGLQFPNYSSELNVNALELDDSALYLCASSKDSLSYEQYFGPGTRLTVT.

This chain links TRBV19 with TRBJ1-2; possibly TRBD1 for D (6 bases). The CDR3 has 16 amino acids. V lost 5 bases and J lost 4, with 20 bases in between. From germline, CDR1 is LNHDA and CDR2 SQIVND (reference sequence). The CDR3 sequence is CASSGRKAGALYGYTF. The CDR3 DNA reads TGTGCCAGTAGTGGGAGAAAGGCAGGGGCTCTCTATGGCTACACCTTC.

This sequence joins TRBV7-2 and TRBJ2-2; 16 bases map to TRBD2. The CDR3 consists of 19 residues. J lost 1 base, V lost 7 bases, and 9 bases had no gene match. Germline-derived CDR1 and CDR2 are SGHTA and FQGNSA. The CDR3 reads CASNPMGLAGGMNTGELFF. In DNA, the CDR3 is TGTGCCAGCAACCCCATGGGACTAGCGGGAGGGATGAACACCGGGGAGCTGTTTTTT. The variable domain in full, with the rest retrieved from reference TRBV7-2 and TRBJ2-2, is GAGVSQSPSNKVTEKGKDVELRCDPISGHTALYWYRQSLGQGLEFLIYFQGNSAPDKSGLPSDRFSAERTGGSVSTLTIQRTQQEDSAVYLCASNPMGLAGGMNTGELFFGEGSRLTVL.

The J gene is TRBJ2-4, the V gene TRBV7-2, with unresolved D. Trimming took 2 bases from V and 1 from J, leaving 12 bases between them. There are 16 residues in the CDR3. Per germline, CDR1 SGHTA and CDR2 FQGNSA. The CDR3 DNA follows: TGTGCCAGCAGCTTAAACCCGGGTTTTGCCAAAAACATTCAGTACTTC. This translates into CASSLNPGFAKNIQYF.

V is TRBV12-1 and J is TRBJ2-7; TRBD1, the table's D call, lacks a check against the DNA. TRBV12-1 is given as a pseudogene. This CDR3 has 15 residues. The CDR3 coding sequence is TGTGCCAGCAGCTCCCGGACAGGGGGCTCCTACGAGCAGTACTTC. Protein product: CASSSRTGGSYEQYF.

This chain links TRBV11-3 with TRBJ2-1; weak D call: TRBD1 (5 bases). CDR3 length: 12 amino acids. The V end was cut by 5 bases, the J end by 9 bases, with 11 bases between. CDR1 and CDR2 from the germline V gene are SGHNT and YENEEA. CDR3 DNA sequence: TGTGCCAGCAGCCGAAATAGGGGTGAGCAGTTCTTC. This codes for CASSRNRGEQFF.

The CDR3 spells CASSLGGTGPYEQYF. The CDR3 DNA reads TGTGCCAGCAGCTTAGGCGGGACAGGGCCCTACGAGCAGTACTTC. The chain recombines TRBV5-4 with TRBJ2-7; 9 bases are a match to TRBD1. The CDR3 has 15 amino acids. Germline CDR1 reads SGHNT; CDR2 reads YYREEE (reference sequence). Unmatched junction bases numbered 5, after V lost 2 bases and J lost 2 bases.

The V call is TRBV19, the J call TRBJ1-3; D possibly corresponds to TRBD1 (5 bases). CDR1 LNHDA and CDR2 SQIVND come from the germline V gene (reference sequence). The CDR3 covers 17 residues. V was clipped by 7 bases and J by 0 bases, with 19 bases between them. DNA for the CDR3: TGTGCCAGTACTCTTACAGGCACGAGATACTCTGGAAACACCATATATTTT. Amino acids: CASTLTGTRYSGNTIYF.

CDR3 in amino acids: CASSRRSGTGNTEAFF. CDR3 DNA sequence: TGTGCCAGCAGCCGACGATCCGGGACAGGGAACACTGAAGCTTTCTTT. The chain has TRBV3-1 (or the pseudogene TRBV3-2) and TRBJ1-1; TRBD1 matches at 8 bases. V was pared by 4 bases and J by 1 base, with 8 bases of the junction left unmatched. CDR3 length equals 16 residues. Germline-derived CDR1 and CDR2 are LGHDT and YNNKEL (reference sequence).

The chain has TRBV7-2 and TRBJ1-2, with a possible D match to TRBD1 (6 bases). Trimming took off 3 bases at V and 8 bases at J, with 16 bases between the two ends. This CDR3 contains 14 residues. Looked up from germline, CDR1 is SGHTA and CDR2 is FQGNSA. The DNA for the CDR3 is TGTGCCAGCAGCTTGGGTACAGGGCAGAGGGGCTACACCTTC. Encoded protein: CASSLGTGQRGYTF.

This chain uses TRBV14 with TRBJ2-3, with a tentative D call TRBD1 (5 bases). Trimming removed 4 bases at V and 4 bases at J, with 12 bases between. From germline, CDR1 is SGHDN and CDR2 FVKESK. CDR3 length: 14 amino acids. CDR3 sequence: CASSPWGDADTQYF. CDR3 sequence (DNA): TGTGCCAGCAGCCCTTGGGGCGACGCAGATACGCAGTATTTT. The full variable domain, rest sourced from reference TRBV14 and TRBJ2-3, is EAGVTQFPSHSVIEKGQTVTLRCDPISGHDNLYWYRRVMGKEIKFLLHFVKESKQDESGMPNNRFLAERTGGTYSTLKVQPAELEDSGVYFCASSPWGDADTQYFGPGTRLTVL.

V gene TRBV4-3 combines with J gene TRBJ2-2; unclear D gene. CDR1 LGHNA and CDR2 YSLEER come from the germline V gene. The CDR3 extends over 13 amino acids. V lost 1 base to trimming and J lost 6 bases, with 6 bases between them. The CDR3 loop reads CASSQVVAGELFF. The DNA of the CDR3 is TGCGCCAGCAGCCAAGTCGTCGCCGGGGAGCTGTTTTTT.

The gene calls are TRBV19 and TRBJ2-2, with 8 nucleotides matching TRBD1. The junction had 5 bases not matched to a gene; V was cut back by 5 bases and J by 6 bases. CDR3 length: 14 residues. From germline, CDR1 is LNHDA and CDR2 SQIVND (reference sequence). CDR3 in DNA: TGTGCCAGTAGTTTCACAGGGGGGTCCGGGGAGCTGTTTTTT. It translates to CASSFTGGSGELFF.

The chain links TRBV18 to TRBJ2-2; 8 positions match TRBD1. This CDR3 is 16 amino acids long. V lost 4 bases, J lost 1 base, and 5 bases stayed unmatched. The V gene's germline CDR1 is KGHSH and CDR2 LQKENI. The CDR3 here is CASSLRTGRNTGELFF. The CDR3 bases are TGTGCCAGCTCACTGAGGACAGGGAGGAACACCGGGGAGCTGTTTTTT.

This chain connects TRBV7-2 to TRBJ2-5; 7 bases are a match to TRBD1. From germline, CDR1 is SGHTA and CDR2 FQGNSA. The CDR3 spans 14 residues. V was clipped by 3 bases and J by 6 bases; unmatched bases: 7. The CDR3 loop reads CASSFGTVEQTQYF. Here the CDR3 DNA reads TGTGCCAGCAGCTTTGGGACAGTCGAGCAGACCCAGTACTTC.

The CDR3 region has the DNA TGTGCCAGCAGTTCCAACAGGGACGCTGAAGCTTTCTTT. It encodes CASSSNRDAEAFF. The rearrangement links TRBV27 to TRBJ1-1; D might be TRBD1 (6 bases). From germline, CDR1 is MNHEY and CDR2 SMNVEV (reference sequence). V shed 4 bases and J shed 6 bases, with 12 bases lying between them. The CDR3 runs to 13 residues.

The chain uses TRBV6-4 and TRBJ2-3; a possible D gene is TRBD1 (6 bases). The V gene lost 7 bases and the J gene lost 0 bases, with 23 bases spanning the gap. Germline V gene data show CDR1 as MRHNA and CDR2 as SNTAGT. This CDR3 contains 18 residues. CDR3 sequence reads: CASKEKKQGDCSTDTQYF. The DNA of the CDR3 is TGTGCCAGCAAGGAAAAAAAACAGGGAGATTGTAGCACAGATACGCAGTATTTT.

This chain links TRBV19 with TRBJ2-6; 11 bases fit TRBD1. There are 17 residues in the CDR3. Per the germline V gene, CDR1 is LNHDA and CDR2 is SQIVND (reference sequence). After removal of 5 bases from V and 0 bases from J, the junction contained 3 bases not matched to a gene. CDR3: CASSGQGAFSGANVLTF. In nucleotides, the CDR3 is TGTGCCAGTAGTGGACAGGGGGCTTTCTCTGGGGCCAACGTCCTGACTTTC.

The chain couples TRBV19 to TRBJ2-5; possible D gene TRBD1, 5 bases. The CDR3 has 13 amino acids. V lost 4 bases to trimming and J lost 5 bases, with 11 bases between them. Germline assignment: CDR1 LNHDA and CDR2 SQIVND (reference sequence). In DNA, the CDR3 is TGTGCCAGTAGTACAGGGTACGGGGAGACCCAGTACTTC. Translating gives CASSTGYGETQYF.

The CDR3 coding sequence is TGTGCCTGGAGTGGGTCGGTGATATTCGTTGAAGCTTTCTTT. Amino acids: CAWSGSVIFVEAFF. V gene TRBV30 combines with J gene TRBJ1-1; no reliable D call. CDR1 and CDR2 (germline): GTSNPN, SVGIG (reference sequence). The CDR3 contains 14 residues. V lost 1 base to trimming and J lost 7 bases, with 16 bases between them.

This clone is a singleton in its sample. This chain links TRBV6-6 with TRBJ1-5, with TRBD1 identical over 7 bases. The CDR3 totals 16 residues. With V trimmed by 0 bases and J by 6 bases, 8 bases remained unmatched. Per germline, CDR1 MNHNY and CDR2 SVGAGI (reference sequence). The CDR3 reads CASSYSTGALGQPQHF. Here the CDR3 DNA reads TGTGCCAGCAGTTACTCAACAGGGGCGCTCGGTCAGCCCCAGCATTTT.

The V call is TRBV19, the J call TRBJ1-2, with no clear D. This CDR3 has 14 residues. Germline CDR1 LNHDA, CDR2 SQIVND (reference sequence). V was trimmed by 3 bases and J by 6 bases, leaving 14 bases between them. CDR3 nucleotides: TGTGCCAGTAGTATCTCGGGTACGGAGGATGGCTACACCTTC. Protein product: CASSISGTEDGYTF.